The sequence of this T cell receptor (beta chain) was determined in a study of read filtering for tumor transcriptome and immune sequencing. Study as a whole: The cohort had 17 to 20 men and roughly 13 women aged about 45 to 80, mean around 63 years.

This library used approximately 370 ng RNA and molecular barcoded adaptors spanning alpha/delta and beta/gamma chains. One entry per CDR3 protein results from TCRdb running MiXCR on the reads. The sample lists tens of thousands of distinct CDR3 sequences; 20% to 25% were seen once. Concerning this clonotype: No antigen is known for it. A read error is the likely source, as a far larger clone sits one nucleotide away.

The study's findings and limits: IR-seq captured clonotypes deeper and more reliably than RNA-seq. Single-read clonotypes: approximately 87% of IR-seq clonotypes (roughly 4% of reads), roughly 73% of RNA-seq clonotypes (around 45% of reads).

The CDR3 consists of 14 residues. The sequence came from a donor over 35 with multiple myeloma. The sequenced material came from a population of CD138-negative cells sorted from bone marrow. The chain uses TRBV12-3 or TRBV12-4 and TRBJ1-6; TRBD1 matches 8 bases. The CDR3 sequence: CASSLGQGLSPLRF. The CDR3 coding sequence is TGTGCCAGCAGCCTTGGACAGGGTTTGTCACCCCTCCGCTTT.